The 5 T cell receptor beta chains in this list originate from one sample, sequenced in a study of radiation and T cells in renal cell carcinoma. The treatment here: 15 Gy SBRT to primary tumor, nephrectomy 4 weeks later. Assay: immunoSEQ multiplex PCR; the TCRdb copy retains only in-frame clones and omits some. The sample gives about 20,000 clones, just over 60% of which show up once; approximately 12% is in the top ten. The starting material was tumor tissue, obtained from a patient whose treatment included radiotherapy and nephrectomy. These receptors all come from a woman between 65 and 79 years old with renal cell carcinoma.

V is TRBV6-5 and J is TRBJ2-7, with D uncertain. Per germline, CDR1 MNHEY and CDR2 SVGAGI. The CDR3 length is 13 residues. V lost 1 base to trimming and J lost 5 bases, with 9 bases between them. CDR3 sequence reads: CASSYWSSNEQYF. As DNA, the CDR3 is TGTGCCAGCAGTTACTGGTCCAGTAACGAGCAGTACTTC.

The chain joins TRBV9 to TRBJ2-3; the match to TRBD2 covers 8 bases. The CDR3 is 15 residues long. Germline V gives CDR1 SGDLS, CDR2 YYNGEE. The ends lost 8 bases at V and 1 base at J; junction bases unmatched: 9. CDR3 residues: CASGLAGRGTDTQYF. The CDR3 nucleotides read TGTGCCAGTGGCTTAGCGGGGAGGGGCACAGATACGCAGTATTTT. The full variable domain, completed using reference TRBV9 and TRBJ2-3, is DSGVTQTPKHLITATGQRVTLRCSPRSGDLSVYWYQQSLDQGLQFLIQYYNGEERAKGNILERFSAQQFPDLHSELNLSSLELGDSALYFCASGLAGRGTDTQYFGPGTRLTVL.

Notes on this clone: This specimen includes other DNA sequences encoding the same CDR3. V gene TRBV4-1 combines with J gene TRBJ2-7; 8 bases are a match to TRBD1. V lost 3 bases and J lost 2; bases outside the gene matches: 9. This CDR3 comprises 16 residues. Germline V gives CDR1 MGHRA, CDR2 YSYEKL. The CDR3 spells CASSQASDRVTYEQYF. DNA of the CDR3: TGCGCCAGCAGCCAGGCTTCGGACAGGGTAACCTACGAGCAGTACTTC.

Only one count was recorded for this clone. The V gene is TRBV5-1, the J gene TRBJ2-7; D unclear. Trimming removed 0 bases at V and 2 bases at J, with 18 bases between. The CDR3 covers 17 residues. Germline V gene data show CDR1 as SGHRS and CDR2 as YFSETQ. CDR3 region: CASSLVGSTNPAYEQYF. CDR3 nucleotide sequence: TGCGCCAGCAGCTTGGTCGGCAGCACGAATCCAGCCTACGAGCAGTACTTC.

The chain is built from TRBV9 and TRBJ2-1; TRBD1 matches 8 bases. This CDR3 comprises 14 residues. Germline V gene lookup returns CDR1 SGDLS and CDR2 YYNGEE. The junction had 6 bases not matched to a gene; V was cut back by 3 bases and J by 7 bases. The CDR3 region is CASSAGQGPNEQFF. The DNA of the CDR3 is TGTGCCAGCAGCGCCGGACAGGGACCTAATGAGCAGTTCTTC.